This T cell receptor (beta chain) stems from a study of a mutant IDH1 vaccine in newly diagnosed glioma. In the study overall: Onset of vaccination occurred 4-6 weeks following radiotherapy alone, or with temozolomide cycles.

Assay used: immunoSEQ multiplex PCR; TCRdb lists only in-frame clones, some missing. The table lists 120,000 or so clones, around 80% of them singletons. Concerning this clone: Antigen: not known.

Documented time point: week 11, during vaccination. What each vaccine dose contained was 300 ug of mutant IDH1 20-mer peptide, accompanied by topical imiquimod. The V segment lost 4 bases and the J segment 8 bases; nucleotides outside the gene matches: 16. The germline CDR1 and CDR2 sequences are SNHLY and FYNNEI. The CDR3 is 17 residues long. This chain links TRBV2 with TRBJ2-1, with 8 nucleotides matching TRBD2. The source material was PBMCs, sampled from a glioma patient whose treatment included an IDH1 peptide vaccine. This clonotype originated in a man aged 35 to 55 with glioma. The CDR3 sequence is CASSGGWLAGKADEQFF. The CDR3 nucleotides read TGTGCCAGCAGTGGGGGGTGGCTAGCGGGTAAGGCGGATGAGCAGTTCTTC. Full variable domain (rest looked up from reference TRBV2 and TRBJ2-1): EPEVTQTPSHQVTQMGQEVILRCVPISNHLYFYWYRQILGQKVEFLVSFYNNEISEKSEIFDDQFSVERPDGSNFTLKIRSTKLEDSAMYFCASSGGWLAGKADEQFFGPGTRLTVL.